This T cell receptor beta chain was sequenced in a study of blood T cells in healthy people across ages. Primers used in a second PCR of about 6 to 11 cycles were a sample-barcoded 5' primer and a J-beta primer mix. In TCRdb, the 5' RACE reads were re-called with MiXCR into one record per CDR3 protein. The sample records around 2 million distinct CDR3 sequences, around 42% being singletons. This clonotype was counted a few times. Sequenced sample: blood. The clonotype comes from a human donor in good health.

CDR3 amino acids: CASSQVVAADGYTF. CDR3 DNA sequence: TGTGCCAGCAGCCAAGTCGTAGCAGCTGATGGCTACACCTTC. The chain joins TRBV4-2 to TRBJ1-2; D is unresolved. The CDR3 is 14 amino acids. CDR1 is LGHNA, CDR2 YNFKEQ, per germline. The V end was cut by 1 base, the J end by 6 bases, with 12 bases between.